Listed below are T cell receptor beta chains from one sample, sequenced in a study of Ad26.COV2.S vaccination and SARS-CoV-2 variants. Repertoires were generated with immunoSEQ multiplex PCR, while TCRdb's copy carries only in-frame clones and drops some. Of 300,000 to 400,000 clones in the sample, about 90% were seen once. This sample comprised peripheral blood, obtained after recovery from COVID-19. Every receptor here comes from a human donor who had recovered from COVID-19. CDR3s include the opening cysteine and the closing phenylalanine or tryptophan. A D gene is named only where the DNA matches it firmly. A row's size may be missing; if present it is once, few, many or a size class.

J gene: TRBJ1-5
V gene: TRBV4-2
clone size: -
D gene: -
CDR3 DNA: TGTGCCAGCAGCCAAGATCCTCAACAGGGATTATACCAGCCCCAGCATTTT
CDR3 protein: CASSQDPQQGLYQPQHF

J gene: TRBJ1-1
V gene: TRBV19
clone size: -
D gene: -
CDR3 DNA: TGTGCCAGTAGTCCCCTGACGGAGAACACTGAAGCTTTCTTT
CDR3 protein: CASSPLTENTEAFF

J gene: TRBJ1-2
V gene: TRBV5-1
clone size: -
D gene: TRBD1
CDR3 DNA: TGCGCCAGCAGCTTCAACCGGGACAGGATCTATGGCTACACCTTC
CDR3 protein: CASSFNRDRIYGYTF

J gene: TRBJ1-1
V gene: TRBV10-3
clone size: -
D gene: -
CDR3 DNA: TGTGCCATCAGTGAGGCGAGAGGGGGTACTGAAGCTTTCTTT
CDR3 protein: CAISEARGGTEAFF

J gene: TRBJ1-1
V gene: TRBV9
clone size: once
D gene: TRBD1
CDR3 DNA: TGTGCCAGCAGCGTAGCGGCAGGGGGTCACATGAACACTGAAGCTTTCTTT
CDR3 protein: CASSVAAGGHMNTEAFF

J gene: TRBJ1-4
V gene: TRBV18
clone size: -
D gene: -
CDR3 DNA: TGTGCCAGCTCACCCCGGGACCGGTCCGAAAAACTGTTTTTT
CDR3 protein: CASSPRDRSEKLFF

J gene: TRBJ2-3
V gene: TRBV9
clone size: -
D gene: -
CDR3 DNA: TGTGCCAGCAGCATTAGACATTCACTCAGCACAGATACGCAGTATTTT
CDR3 protein: CASSIRHSLSTDTQYF

J gene: TRBJ2-3
V gene: TRBV14
clone size: once
D gene: TRBD2
CDR3 DNA: TGTGCCAGCAGCCAAGATGTCGGGGGGGCCACAGATACGCAGTATTTT
CDR3 protein: CASSQDVGGATDTQYF

J gene: TRBJ1-1
V gene: TRBV7-6
clone size: -
D gene: -
CDR3 DNA: TGTGCCAGCAGCTTACGTAACAGGGACACTGAAGCTTTCTTT
CDR3 protein: CASSLRNRDTEAFF

J gene: TRBJ1-2
V gene: TRBV15
clone size: -
D gene: -
CDR3 DNA: TGTGCCACCAGCAGGGGGCCTACCGGGACGAGCTATGGCTACACCTTC
CDR3 protein: CATSRGPTGTSYGYTF

J gene: TRBJ1-2
V gene: TRBV11-2
clone size: -
D gene: -
CDR3 DNA: TGTGCCAGCAGCTTAGATCCTAGGACAGCCTATGGCTACACCTTC
CDR3 protein: CASSLDPRTAYGYTF

J gene: TRBJ1-1
V gene: TRBV27
clone size: -
D gene: -
CDR3 DNA: TGTGCCAGCAGTTGGAAGGGACTGAACACTGAAGCTTTCTTT
CDR3 protein: CASSWKGLNTEAFF

J gene: TRBJ1-1
V gene: TRBV19
clone size: -
D gene: TRBD1
CDR3 DNA: TGTGCCAGTAGTAGGGACAGGGACACTGAAGCTTTCTTT
CDR3 protein: CASSRDRDTEAFF

J gene: TRBJ1-3
V gene: TRBV5-1
clone size: -
D gene: -
CDR3 DNA: TGCGCCAGCAGCTTGGAGGGGCGAACAGGAAACACCATATATTTT
CDR3 protein: CASSLEGRTGNTIYF

J gene: TRBJ1-4
V gene: TRBV5-6
clone size: -
D gene: -
CDR3 DNA: TGTGCCAGCAGCACCTACGGGACGCGGGATGAAAAACTGTTTTTT
CDR3 protein: CASSTYGTRDEKLFF

J gene: TRBJ2-5
V gene: TRBV7-2
clone size: -
D gene: TRBD2
CDR3 DNA: TGTGCCAGCAGCTTAGACGGAGTTAGGGGACTAGCTGGGGAGACCCAGTACTTC
CDR3 protein: CASSLDGVRGLAGETQYF

J gene: TRBJ2-3
V gene: TRBV7-7
clone size: -
D gene: TRBD2
CDR3 DNA: TGTGCCAGCAGCCGCGGGGGGGCCCTAGCCACAGATACGCAGTATTTT
CDR3 protein: CASSRGGALATDTQYF

J gene: TRBJ2-5
V gene: TRBV12-3/TRBV12-4
clone size: -
D gene: -
CDR3 DNA: TGTGCCAGCAGTTCGGGGGCGCAGCAGACCCAGTACTTC
CDR3 protein: CASSSGAQQTQYF

J gene: TRBJ1-6
V gene: TRBV27
clone size: -
D gene: TRBD1
CDR3 DNA: TGTGCTAGCAGTAGGGTTGACAGGGGTTCACCCCTCCACTTT
CDR3 protein: CASSRVDRGSPLHF

J gene: TRBJ2-7
V gene: TRBV7-9
clone size: -
D gene: -
CDR3 DNA: TGTGCCAGCAGCCTCGGACGGGTTTCCTACGAGCAGTACTTC
CDR3 protein: CASSLGRVSYEQYF

J gene: TRBJ2-1
V gene: TRBV4-2
clone size: -
D gene: TRBD1
CDR3 DNA: TGTGCCAGCAGCCAAGCGACAGGGAATGAGCAGTTCTTC
CDR3 protein: CASSQATGNEQFF

J gene: TRBJ2-1
V gene: TRBV5-1
clone size: -
D gene: -
CDR3 DNA: TGCGCCAGCAGCTCCCACAATGAGCAGTTCTTC
CDR3 protein: CASSSHNEQFF

J gene: TRBJ2-6
V gene: TRBV5-5
clone size: -
D gene: -
CDR3 DNA: TGTGCCAGCAGCTCAACTCAGGGGTCCAACGTCCTGACTTTC
CDR3 protein: CASSSTQGSNVLTF

J gene: TRBJ1-1
V gene: TRBV4-1
clone size: -
D gene: -
CDR3 DNA: TGCGCCAGCGGCGGCCCTTTTGAAGCTTTCTTT
CDR3 protein: CASGGPFEAFF